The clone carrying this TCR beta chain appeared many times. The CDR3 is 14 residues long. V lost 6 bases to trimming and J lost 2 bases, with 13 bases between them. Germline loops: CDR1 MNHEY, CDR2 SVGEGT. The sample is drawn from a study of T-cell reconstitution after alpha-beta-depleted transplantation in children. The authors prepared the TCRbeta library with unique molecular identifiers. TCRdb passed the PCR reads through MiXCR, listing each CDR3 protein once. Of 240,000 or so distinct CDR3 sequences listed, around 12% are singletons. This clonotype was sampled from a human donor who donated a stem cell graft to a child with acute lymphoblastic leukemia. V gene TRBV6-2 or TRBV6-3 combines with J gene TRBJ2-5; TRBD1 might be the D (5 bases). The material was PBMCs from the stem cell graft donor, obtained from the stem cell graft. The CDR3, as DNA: TGTGCCAGCAGCAGACCAGGGTTACAAGAGACCCAGTACTTC. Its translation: CASSRPGLQETQYF.